Following are 5 T cell receptor beta chains from one sample sequenced in a study of blood T cells in healthy people across ages. Primed by a sample-barcoded 5' primer and a J-beta primer mix, a second PCR proceeded for 7 to 11 cycles. TCRdb independently ran MiXCR on the 5' RACE reads; one entry per CDR3 protein. This sample has hundreds of thousands of distinct CDR3 sequences; about 42% occur once, and the top ten carry 15% to 20%. The source material was blood. These receptors all stem from a man aged 80 or over in good health.

This chain joins TRBV6-1 and TRBJ2-7, with TRBD2 matching over 9 bases. V shed 4 bases and J 0 bases; nucleotides not matched to a gene: 4. CDR1 and CDR2 from the germline V gene are MNHNS and SASEGT. CDR3 length: 15 residues. The DNA for the CDR3 is TGTGCCAGCAGTGCCGGACTAGCGTTCTCCTACGAGCAGTACTTC. The encoded protein is CASSAGLAFSYEQYF.

The chain recombines TRBV20-1 with TRBJ2-1; D may correspond to TRBD1 or TRBD2 (5 bases each). Trimming left V 0 bases short and J 2 bases short, with 14 bases between. This CDR3 has 16 residues. Germline V gives CDR1 DFQATT, CDR2 SNEGSKA (reference sequence). The CDR3 is CSARDPGALAYNEQFF. The CDR3 DNA reads TGCAGTGCTAGAGATCCCGGGGCCTTGGCCTACAATGAGCAGTTCTTC.

This clonotype was seen more than once but under ten times. The chain carries TRBV7-2 and TRBJ2-7; D is perhaps TRBD2 (6 bases). The CDR3 sequence is 13 residues long. V was pared by 5 bases and J by 2 bases, with 10 bases between. Germline assignment: CDR1 SGHTA and CDR2 FQGNSA. The CDR3 DNA is TGTGCCAGCAGCCCCGCGGGGACCTACGAGCAGTACTTC. The encoded protein is CASSPAGTYEQYF.

The chain couples TRBV15 to TRBJ2-5; possibly TRBD1 or TRBD2 for D (5 bases each). The CDR3 runs to 13 residues. CDR1 is LNHNV and CDR2 is YYDKDF in the germline V gene (reference sequence). Trimming took off 4 bases at V and 5 bases at J, with 11 bases between the two ends. The CDR3 loop reads CATSNSGTETQYF. As DNA, the CDR3 is TGTGCCACCAGCAACTCCGGGACCGAGACCCAGTACTTC.

This clonotype was counted only a few times. This sequence joins TRBV2 and TRBJ2-3; D unresolved. The CDR3 length is 15 residues. V lost 4 bases and J lost 1, with 12 bases in between. Germline assignment: CDR1 SNHLY and CDR2 FYNNEI. This chain's CDR3 is CASSVPGRGTDTQYF. The CDR3 DNA reads as TGTGCCAGCAGTGTGCCGGGTCGGGGCACAGATACGCAGTATTTT.